The clone carrying this TCR beta chain appeared a few times. Its antigen is unidentified. Sequencing templates came from extracted RNA that was reverse transcribed into cDNA. Sequencing used immunoSEQ multiplex PCR; TCRdb keeps in-frame clones, though not all of them. The sample includes 250,000 to 350,000 clones, 60% of them seen just once. The sample originates from a study of CD8+ T cells in alopecia areata. Overall study: A regimen of oral tofacitinib, 5 to 10 mg twice daily, was given to treated patients.

Study-wide results and caveats: Normal skin's resident alphabeta T cells are also sequenced in scalp samples. There were many expanded lesional clones persisting in scalp and blood during tofacitinib.

Treatment described: oral pan-JAK inhibitor, 5-10 mg twice daily. V shed 3 bases, J shed 7 bases, and the junction held 5 bases outside the gene matches. CDR3 length: 14 amino acids. Germline values: CDR1 KGHSH, CDR2 LQKENI. This specimen consisted of CD4+ T cells sorted from blood, obtained around week 53, from a patient treated with tofacitinib. The source of this sequence is a human donor with alopecia areata. The V and J genes are TRBV18 and TRBJ1-2, with 10 bases aligning to TRBD1. The CDR3 region is CASSPGQGFLGYTF. In nucleotides, the CDR3 is TGTGCCAGCTCACCGGGACAGGGGTTCCTTGGCTACACCTTC.